This T cell receptor beta chain was sequenced in a study of T cell responses to AZD1222 COVID-19 vaccine. For the study at large: Second doses were pooled across both intervals (about 4 or about 12 weeks).

The table came from immunoSEQ multiplex PCR; TCRdb's copy has only in-frame clones and leaves some out. The sample carries about 66,000 clones, more than 75% recorded once. General study findings and limits: Nearly half of unique spike-specific TCRs reportedly avoided B.1.351 and B.1.1.7 mutated regions.

V lost 6 bases to trimming and J lost 5 bases; unmatched junction nucleotides: 17. The CDR3 contains 18 residues. Looked up from germline, CDR1 is SNHLY and CDR2 is FYNNEI. This clone was found once. Its antigen is as yet unknown. The receptor was derived from an adult in good health. The chain is built from TRBV2 and TRBJ1-2; 11 bases are shared with TRBD1. The specimen was peripheral blood, collected on day 0 of AZD1222 vaccination. CDR3 bases: TGTGCCAGCAGCAAAGATCGGACAGGGGGCTTTACTGGGTATGGCTACACCTTC. It codes for CASSKDRTGGFTGYGYTF.